Listed here is a single TCR beta chain. Its target is unknown. The germline V and J ends were trimmed by 5 bases and 4 bases, with 10 bases remaining between them. Germline V gene sequence: CDR1 KGHDR, CDR2 SFDVKD. The CDR3 has 14 amino acids. The record originates from a study of T cell responses to AZD1222 COVID-19 vaccine. Notes on the study in general: It should be noted that donors were predominantly white British and more often female, and clonal diversity was possibly underestimated. Two AZD1222 doses significantly raised spike-specific TCR breadth and depth over controls. Only six AZD1222 recipients tested seropositive at baseline.

The method was immunoSEQ multiplex PCR; TCRdb's version includes in-frame clones alone and lacks a portion of them. This repertoire shows 140,000 to 150,000 clones, just over 90% found once; its top ten account for 2.5% to 3%. The sequence derives from an adult in good health. This sequence joins TRBV24-1 and TRBJ2-2; no reliable D call. This material consisted of peripheral blood, taken on day 0 of MenACWY control vaccination. CDR3 protein: CATSGNKLTGELFF. CDR3 bases: TGTGCCACCAGTGGGAACAAACTCACCGGGGAGCTGTTTTTT.